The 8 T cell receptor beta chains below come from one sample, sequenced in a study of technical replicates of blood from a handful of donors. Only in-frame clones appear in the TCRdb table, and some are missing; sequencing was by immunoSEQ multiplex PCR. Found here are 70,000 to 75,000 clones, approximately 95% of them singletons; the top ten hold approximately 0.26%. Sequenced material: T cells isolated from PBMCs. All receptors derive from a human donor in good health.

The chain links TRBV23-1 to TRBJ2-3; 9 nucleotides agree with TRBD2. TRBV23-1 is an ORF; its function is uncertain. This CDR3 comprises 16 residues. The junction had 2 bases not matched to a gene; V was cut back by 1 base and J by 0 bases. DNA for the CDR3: TGCGCCAGCAGTCAATGGCTAGCGGGAAGCACAGATACGCAGTATTTT. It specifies CASSQWLAGSTDTQYF.

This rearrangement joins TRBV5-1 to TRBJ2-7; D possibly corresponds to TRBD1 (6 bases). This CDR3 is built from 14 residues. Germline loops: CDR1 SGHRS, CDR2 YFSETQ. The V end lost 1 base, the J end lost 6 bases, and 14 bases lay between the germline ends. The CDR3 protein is CASSLLGASSEQYF. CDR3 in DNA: TGCGCCAGCAGCTTGTTGGGGGCCTCGAGCGAGCAGTACTTC. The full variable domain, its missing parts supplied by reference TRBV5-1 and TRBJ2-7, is KAGVTQTPRYLIKTRGQQVTLSCSPISGHRSVSWYQQTPGQGLQFLFEYFSETQRNKGNFPGRFSGRQFSNSRSEMNVSTLELGDSALYLCASSLLGASSEQYFGPGTRLTVT.

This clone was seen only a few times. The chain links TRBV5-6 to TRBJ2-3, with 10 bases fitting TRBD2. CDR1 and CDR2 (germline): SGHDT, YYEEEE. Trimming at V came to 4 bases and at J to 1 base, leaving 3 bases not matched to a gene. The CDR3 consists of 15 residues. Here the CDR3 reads CASSDGTSGTDTQYF. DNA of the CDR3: TGTGCCAGCAGCGACGGGACTAGCGGCACAGATACGCAGTATTTT.

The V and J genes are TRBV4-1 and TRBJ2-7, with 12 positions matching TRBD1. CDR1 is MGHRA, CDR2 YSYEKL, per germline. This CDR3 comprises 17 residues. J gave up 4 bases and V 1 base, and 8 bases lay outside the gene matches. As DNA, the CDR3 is TGCGCCAGCAGCCAAGGGGGACCGGGACAGGGGGCTTACGAGCAGTACTTC. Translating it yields CASSQGGPGQGAYEQYF.

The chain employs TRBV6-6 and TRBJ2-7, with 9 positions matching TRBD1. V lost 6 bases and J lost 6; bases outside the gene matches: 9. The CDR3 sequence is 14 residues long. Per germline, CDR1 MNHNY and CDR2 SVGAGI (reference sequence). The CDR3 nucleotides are TGTGCCAGCAGCAAGGGGGGACAGGGAGGCGAGCAGTACTTC. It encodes CASSKGGQGGEQYF.

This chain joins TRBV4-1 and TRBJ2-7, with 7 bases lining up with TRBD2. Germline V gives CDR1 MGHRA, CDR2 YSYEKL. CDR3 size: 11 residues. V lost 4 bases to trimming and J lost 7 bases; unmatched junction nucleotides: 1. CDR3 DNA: TGCGCCAGCAGCCGGGGGGGGGAGCAGTACTTC. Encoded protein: CASSRGGEQYF.

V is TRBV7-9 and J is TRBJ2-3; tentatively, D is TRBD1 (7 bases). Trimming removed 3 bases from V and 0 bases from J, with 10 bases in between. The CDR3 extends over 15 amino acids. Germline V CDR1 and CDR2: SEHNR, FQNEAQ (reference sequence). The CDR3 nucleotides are TGTGCCAGCAGCTTGGAGGGACAGAGCACAGATACGCAGTATTTT. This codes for CASSLEGQSTDTQYF.

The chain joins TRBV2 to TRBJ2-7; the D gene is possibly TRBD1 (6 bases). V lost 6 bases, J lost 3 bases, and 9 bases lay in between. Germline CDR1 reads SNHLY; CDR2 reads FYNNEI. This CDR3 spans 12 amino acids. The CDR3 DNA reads TGTGCCAGCAGATACAGGGACTACGAGCAGTACTTC. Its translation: CASRYRDYEQYF.